This T cell receptor (beta chain) was captured by sequencing in a study of CD8 T cells in ankylosing spondylitis. From germline, CDR1 is SGHRS and CDR2 YFSETQ. The CDR3 consists of 15 residues. The ends were cut back, 3 bases at V and 4 bases at J, with 16 bases in the middle. This clonotype was counted only a few times. Antigen unknown. Quantitative 5'-RACE with molecular barcodes was used to make the TCR beta libraries. Using its own MiXCR run on the 5' RACE reads, TCRdb lists one record per CDR3 protein. The sample has fewer than 400,000 distinct CDR3 sequences; roughly 8% are singletons. Study observations and caveats: Reports of some motif variants in reactive arthritis synovial fluid and blood predate this one. Seemingly characteristic of ankylosing spondylitis blood was a TCR beta motif consisting of eight highly homologous variants. Significantly higher representation of disease-linked clones was reported for matched ankylosing spondylitis synovial fluid.

The gene calls are TRBV5-1 and TRBJ2-5; perhaps D is TRBD1 or TRBD2 (5 bases each). Sequencing was carried out using blood, either unsorted or a sorted T cell fraction (not recorded which). The receptor comes from a male donor with ankylosing spondylitis. CDR3 residues: CASSYGTGAGETQYF. CDR3 sequence (DNA): TGCGCCAGCAGCTATGGAACCGGGGCCGGAGAGACCCAGTACTTC.